A single TCR beta chain is shown here with its context. The data are from a study of blood T cell repertoires in COVID-19. Study at large: The study drew acute and convalescent COVID-19 samples from the United States, Italy and Spain.

After removal of 2 bases from V and 7 bases from J, the junction contained 5 bases not matched to a gene. The CDR3 runs to 14 residues. Germline assignment: CDR1 KGHSH and CDR2 LQKENI. Original processing notes: Amplification of reference gene primers was used by the study to estimate nucleated cell counts. Clones were sequenced by immunoSEQ multiplex PCR, and TCRdb holds only the in-frame ones, with some missing. The D gene and trimming were derived from the DNA, and the V and J assignments and clone size from that table. The data show some 190,000 clones, roughly 84% seen once. V gene TRBV18 combines with J gene TRBJ1-2; 9 positions agree with TRBD1. This sequence was found in a woman aged 80 or over with active or convalescent COVID-19. The sequencing sample was made of peripheral blood. Written as DNA, the CDR3 is TGTGCCAGCTCACCAGGACAGGGGACCGGTGGCTACACCTTC. It specifies CASSPGQGTGGYTF.